The clone carrying this T cell receptor beta chain was counted a few times. Its antigen is unknown. During its preparation, the TCRbeta library received unique molecular identifiers. TCRdb recomputed calls from the PCR reads with MiXCR, one row per CDR3 protein. The sample consists of tens of thousands of distinct CDR3 sequences, 15% to 20% of them appearing once. This sample is drawn from a study of T-cell reconstitution after alpha-beta-depleted transplantation in children. Findings of the study overall: About two months after transplant, alpha-beta T cells reportedly came from several hundred expanded graft clones.

The sample in question was PBMCs, mostly from graft donor cells, obtained 360 days after TCRalphabeta/CD19-depleted stem cell transplant. The TCR sequence derives from a male patient between 2 and 10 years old who had a stem cell transplant for acute lymphoblastic leukemia, so the T cells may come from the graft donor.

The CDR3: CAISPGLAGVWEQFF. The CDR3 region has the DNA TGTGCCATCAGTCCTGGGCTAGCGGGAGTATGGGAGCAGTTCTTC. The chain links TRBV10-3 to TRBJ2-1; 10 bases match TRBD2. This CDR3 spans 15 amino acids. Unmatched junction bases numbered 11, after V lost 5 bases and J lost 10 bases. The germline V gene has CDR1 ENHRY and CDR2 SYGVKD.